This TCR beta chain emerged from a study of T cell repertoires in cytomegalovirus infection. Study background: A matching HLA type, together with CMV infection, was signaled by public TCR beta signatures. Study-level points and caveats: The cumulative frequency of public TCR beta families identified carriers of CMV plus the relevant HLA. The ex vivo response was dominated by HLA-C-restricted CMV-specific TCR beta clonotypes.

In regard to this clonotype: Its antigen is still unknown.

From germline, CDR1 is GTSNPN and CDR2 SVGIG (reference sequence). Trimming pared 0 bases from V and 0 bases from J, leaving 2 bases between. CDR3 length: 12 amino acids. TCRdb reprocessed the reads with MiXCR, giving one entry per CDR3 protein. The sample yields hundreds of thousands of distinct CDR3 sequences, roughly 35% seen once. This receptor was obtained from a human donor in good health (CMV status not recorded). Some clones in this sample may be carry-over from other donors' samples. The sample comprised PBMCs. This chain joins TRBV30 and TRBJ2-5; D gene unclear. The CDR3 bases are TGTGCCTGGAGTGTAAACCAAGAGACCCAGTACTTC. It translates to CAWSVNQETQYF.